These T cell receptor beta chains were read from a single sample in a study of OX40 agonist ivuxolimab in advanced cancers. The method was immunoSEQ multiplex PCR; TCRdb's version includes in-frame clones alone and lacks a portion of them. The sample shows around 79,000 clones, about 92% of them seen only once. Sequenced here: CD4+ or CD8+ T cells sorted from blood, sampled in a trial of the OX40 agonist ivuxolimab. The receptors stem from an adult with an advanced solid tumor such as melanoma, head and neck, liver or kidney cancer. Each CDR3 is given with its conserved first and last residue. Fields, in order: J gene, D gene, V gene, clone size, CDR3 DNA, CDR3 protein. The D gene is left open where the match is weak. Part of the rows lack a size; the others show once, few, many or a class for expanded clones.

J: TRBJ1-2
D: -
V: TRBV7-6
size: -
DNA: TGTGCCAGCAGCCCCCCTTTAGGCTATGGCTACACCTTC
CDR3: CASSPPLGYGYTF

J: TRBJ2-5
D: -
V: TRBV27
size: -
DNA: TGTGCCAGCAGTTTATTTGGGCAAGAGACCCAGTACTTC
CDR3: CASSLFGQETQYF

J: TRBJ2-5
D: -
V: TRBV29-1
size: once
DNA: TGCAGCGTTGAACCGGAGTCAGACCAAGAGACCCAGTACTTC
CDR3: CSVEPESDQETQYF

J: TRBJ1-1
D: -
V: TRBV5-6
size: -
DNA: TGTGCCAGCAGCTTAAGGGGCAAGAACACTGAAGCTTTCTTT
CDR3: CASSLRGKNTEAFF

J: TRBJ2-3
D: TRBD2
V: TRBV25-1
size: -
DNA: TGTGCCAGCAGCCTAGCGGGGGTGTTAGATACGCAGTATTTT
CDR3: CASSLAGVLDTQYF

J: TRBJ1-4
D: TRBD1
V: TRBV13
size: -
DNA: TGTGCCAGCAGCGTACAGGGGTTTAATGAAAAACTGTTTTTT
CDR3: CASSVQGFNEKLFF

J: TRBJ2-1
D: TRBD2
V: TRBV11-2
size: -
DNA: TGTGCCAGCAGCCATATCAAACTAGCGGGGGTACTCAATGAGCAGTTCTTC
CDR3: CASSHIKLAGVLNEQFF

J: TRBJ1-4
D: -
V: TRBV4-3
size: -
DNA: TGCGCCAGCAGCCAGGGGCGGCAAACAACTAATGAAAAACTGTTTTTT
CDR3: CASSQGRQTTNEKLFF

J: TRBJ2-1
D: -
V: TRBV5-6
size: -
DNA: TGTGCCAGCAGCTTGGGGGTCAATGAGCAGTTCTTC
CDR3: CASSLGVNEQFF

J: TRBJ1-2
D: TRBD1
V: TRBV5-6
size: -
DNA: TGTGCCAGCAACAATATGACAGGGCTCTATGGCTACACCTTC
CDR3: CASNNMTGLYGYTF

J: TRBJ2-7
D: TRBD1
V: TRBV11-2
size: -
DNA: TGTGCCAGCAGCTTAGGGACAGGGGAGGAGCAGTACTTC
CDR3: CASSLGTGEEQYF

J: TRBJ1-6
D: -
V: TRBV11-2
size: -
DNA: TGTGCCAGCAGCTTATGGGGGGCGGGAAATAATTCACCCCTCCACTTT
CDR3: CASSLWGAGNNSPLHF

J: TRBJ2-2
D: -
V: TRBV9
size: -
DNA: TGTGCCAGCAGCTCACATAGCGGTTTGAACACCGGGGAGCTGTTTTTT
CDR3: CASSSHSGLNTGELFF

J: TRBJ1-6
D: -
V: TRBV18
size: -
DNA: TGTGCCAGCTCACCAGGGCCACCAGGGAATTCACCCCTCCACTTT
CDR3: CASSPGPPGNSPLHF

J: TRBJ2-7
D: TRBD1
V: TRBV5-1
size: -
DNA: TGCGCCAGCAGCTTGGGGGACAGCTACTACGAGCAGTACTTC
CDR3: CASSLGDSYYEQYF

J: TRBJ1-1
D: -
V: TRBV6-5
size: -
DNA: TGTGCCAGCAGTTATGGGACACCCTTGGGGGCTTTCTTT
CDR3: CASSYGTPLGAFF

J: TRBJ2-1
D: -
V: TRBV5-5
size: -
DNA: TGTGCCAGCAGCTTAGGAAACTACAATGAGCAGTTCTTC
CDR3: CASSLGNYNEQFF

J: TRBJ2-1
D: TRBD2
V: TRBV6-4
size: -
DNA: TGTGCCAGCAGTGTCTTAGCGGGGGGTCCCAATGAGCAGTTCTTC
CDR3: CASSVLAGGPNEQFF

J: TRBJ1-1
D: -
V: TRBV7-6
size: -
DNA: TGTGCCAGCAGCTTAGTTCTCGGTGGCAGGAACACTGAAGCTTTCTTT
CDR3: CASSLVLGGRNTEAFF

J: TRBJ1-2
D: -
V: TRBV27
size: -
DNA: TGTGCCAGCAGTACCGCACAGGACGCGTACTATGGCTACACCTTC
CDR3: CASSTAQDAYYGYTF

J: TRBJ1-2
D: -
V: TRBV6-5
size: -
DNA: TGTGCCAGCAGTTACTACTGTGCCAACTACACCTTC
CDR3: CASSYYCANYTF

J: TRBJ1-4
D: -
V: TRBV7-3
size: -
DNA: TGTGCCAGCAGCCACCTCATTTCCCCGAAGGAACTGTTTTTT
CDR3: CASSHLISPKELFF

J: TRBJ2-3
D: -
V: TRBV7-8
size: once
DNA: TGTGCCAGCAGCTTTCTGACTTCACGACCAACAGATACGCAGTATTTT
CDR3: CASSFLTSRPTDTQYF

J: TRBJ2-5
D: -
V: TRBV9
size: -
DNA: TGTGCCAGCAGCGTACCAGGGAGTGAGACCCAGTACTTC
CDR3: CASSVPGSETQYF

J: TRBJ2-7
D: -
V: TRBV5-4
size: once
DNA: TGTGCCAGCAGCCCGGGGGGCCAGGCAATCTACGAGCAGTACTTC
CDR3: CASSPGGQAIYEQYF

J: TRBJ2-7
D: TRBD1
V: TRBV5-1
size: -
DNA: TGCGCCAGCAGCTTGTTTCCCCCCCAGGACAGGGCGAACGAGCAGTACTTC
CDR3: CASSLFPPQDRANEQYF

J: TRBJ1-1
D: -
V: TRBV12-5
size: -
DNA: TGTGCTAGTGGTCTCTTGGGCGTGGTCGAAGCTTTCTTT
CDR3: CASGLLGVVEAFF

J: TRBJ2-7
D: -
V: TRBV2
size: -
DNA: TGTGCCAGCAGTGGGGGCAGGGGCAGCGAGCAGTACTTC
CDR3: CASSGGRGSEQYF

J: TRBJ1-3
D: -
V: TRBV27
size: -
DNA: TGTGCCAGCAGTTCAGTCTTAGACAGGGGAAACACCATATATTTT
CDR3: CASSSVLDRGNTIYF

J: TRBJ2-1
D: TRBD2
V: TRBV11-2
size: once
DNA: TGTGCCAGCAGCCCTCCCGGGACTAGCGGGGGGATTGAGCAGTTCTTC
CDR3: CASSPPGTSGGIEQFF

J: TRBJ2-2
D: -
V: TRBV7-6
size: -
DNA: TGTGCCAGCAGCCCCTACACAGGGGAGGGGACCGGGGAGCTGTTTTTT
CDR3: CASSPYTGEGTGELFF

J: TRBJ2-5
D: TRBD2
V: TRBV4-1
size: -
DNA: TGCGCCAGCAGCCAAGAGGGACTAGCGGAGACCCAGTACTTC
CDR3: CASSQEGLAETQYF

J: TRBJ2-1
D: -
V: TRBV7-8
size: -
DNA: TGTGCCAGCAGCTTAGAATCCGGGGCGGAGAACTACAATGAGCAGTTCTTC
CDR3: CASSLESGAENYNEQFF

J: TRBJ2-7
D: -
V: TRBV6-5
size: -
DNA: TGTGCCAGCAGTTACCTGGGGGAGGAATACGAGCAGTACTTC
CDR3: CASSYLGEEYEQYF

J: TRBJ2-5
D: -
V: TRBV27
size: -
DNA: TGTGCCAGCAGTTTATCTCTGGGGTTCAGAGAGACCCAGTACTTC
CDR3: CASSLSLGFRETQYF

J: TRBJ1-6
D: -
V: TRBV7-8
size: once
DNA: TGTGCCAGCAGCTTGGTCCTGACATTCTCCATCCATTCACCCCTCCACTTT
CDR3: CASSLVLTFSIHSPLHF

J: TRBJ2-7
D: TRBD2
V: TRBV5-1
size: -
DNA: TGCGCCAGCAGCTTGTCCGGACTAGCGGGGGCGCGCAACCACGAGCAGTACTTC
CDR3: CASSLSGLAGARNHEQYF

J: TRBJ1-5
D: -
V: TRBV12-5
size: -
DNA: TGTGCTAGTGGTTTCCCCGAACCTAGCAATCAGCCCCAGCATTTT
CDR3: CASGFPEPSNQPQHF

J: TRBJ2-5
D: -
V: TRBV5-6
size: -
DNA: TGTGCCAGCAGCGAAGCCAGACTAAGCAAAGGGACCCAGTACTTC
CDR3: CASSEARLSKGTQYF

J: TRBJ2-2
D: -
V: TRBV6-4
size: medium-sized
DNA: TGTGCCAGCAGTGACGGGGACACCGGGGAGCTGTTTTTT
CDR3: CASSDGDTGELFF

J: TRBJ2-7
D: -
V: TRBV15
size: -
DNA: TGTGCCACCAGCAGAGAGGTTCCGGGACTCTACTACGAGCAGTACTTC
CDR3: CATSREVPGLYYEQYF

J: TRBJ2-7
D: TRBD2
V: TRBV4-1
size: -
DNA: TGCGCCAGCAGCCAAGTCAGCGGGGGGCCCACCTACGAGCAGTACTTC
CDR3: CASSQVSGGPTYEQYF

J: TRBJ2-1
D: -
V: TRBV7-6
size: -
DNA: TGTGCCAGCAGCTTAGCGGACAGTGCCTACAATGAGCAGTTCTTC
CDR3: CASSLADSAYNEQFF

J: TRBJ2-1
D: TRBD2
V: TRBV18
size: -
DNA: TGTGCCAGCTCACCCGGACTAGCGGGGGATCGCAATGAGCAGTTCTTC
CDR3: CASSPGLAGDRNEQFF

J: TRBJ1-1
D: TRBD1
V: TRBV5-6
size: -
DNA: TGTGCCAGCAGCAGGGGGACAGGGGGGCTTCGGGAAGCTTTCTTT
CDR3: CASSRGTGGLREAFF

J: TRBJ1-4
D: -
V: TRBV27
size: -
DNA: TGTGCCAGCTCCACAGGGACTAATGAAAAACTGTTTTTT
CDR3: CASSTGTNEKLFF

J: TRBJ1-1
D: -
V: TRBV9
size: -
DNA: TGTGCCAGCAGCCCTACAGGGAGCATGAACACTGAAGCTTTCTTT
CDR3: CASSPTGSMNTEAFF

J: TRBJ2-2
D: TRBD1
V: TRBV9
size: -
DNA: TGTGCCAGCAGCGGGACAGGGGCCACGAACACCGGGGAGCTGTTTTTT
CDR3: CASSGTGATNTGELFF

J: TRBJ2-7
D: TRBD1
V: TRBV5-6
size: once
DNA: TGTGCCAGCAGCTTGGGGACAGGGAAGTTCTACGAGCAGTACTTC
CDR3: CASSLGTGKFYEQYF

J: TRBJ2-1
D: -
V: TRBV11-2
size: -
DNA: TGTGCCAGCAGCCCCCCGGACCAGGTACTTTCAGGTGAGCAGTTCTTC
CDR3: CASSPPDQVLSGEQFF

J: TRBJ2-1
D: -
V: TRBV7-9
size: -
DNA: TGTGCCAGCAGCTTATGGGGGAATGAGCAGTTCTTC
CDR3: CASSLWGNEQFF

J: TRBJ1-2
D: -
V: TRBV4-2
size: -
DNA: TGTGCCAGCAGCCAAAATAACTATGGCTACACCTTC
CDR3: CASSQNNYGYTF

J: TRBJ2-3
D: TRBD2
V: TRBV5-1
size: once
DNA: TGCGCCTCCGGGGGGACGCCTAGCACAGATACGCAGTATTTT
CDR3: CASGGTPSTDTQYF

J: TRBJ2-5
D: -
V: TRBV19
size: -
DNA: TGTGCCGCTTCCTCCAGGGGCGGGGAGACCCAGTACTTC
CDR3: CAASSRGGETQYF

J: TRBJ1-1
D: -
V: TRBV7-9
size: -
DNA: TGTGCCAGCAGCTTAGGAATGGACGGGGCTTTCTTT
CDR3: CASSLGMDGAFF

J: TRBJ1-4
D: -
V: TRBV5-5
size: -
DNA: TGTGCCAGCAGCTTGGCTAGGGGCAGGGTGGATGAAAAACTGTTTTTT
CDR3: CASSLARGRVDEKLFF